What follows describes a single T cell receptor (beta chain). These data come from a study of T cell responses to AZD1222 COVID-19 vaccine. This CDR3 is built from 13 residues. The V and J ends lost 5 bases and 8 bases respectively, with 15 bases between them. Germline V gene lookup returns CDR1 MDHEN and CDR2 SYDVKM. Profiling relied on immunoSEQ multiplex PCR, and the TCRdb table lists in-frame clones only, not all of them. The profile shows around 84,000 clones, 88% of them singletons. The clonotype was recovered from an adult in good health. Sequenced material: peripheral blood, taken on day 0 of MenACWY control vaccination. This rearrangement joins TRBV28 to TRBJ1-2, with D uncertain. CDR3 amino acids: CASSLLVVSGYTF. CDR3 DNA sequence: TGTGCCAGCAGTCTCCTAGTCGTTTCCGGCTACACCTTC.